This TCR beta chain was documented in a study of regulatory T cells in long-lasting Graves disease (dated by TCRdb to the early 2020s). Turning to the overall study: Antithyroid drugs had been taken for less than 3 months by newly diagnosed Graves' disease patients. The study took place in China and was registered as a clinical trial. Patients with persistent Graves' disease were compared with patients with newly diagnosed Graves' disease using TCR sequencing and RNA sequencing of peripheral blood. A total of 33 samples underwent TCR sequencing, from about 13 patients with persistent Graves' disease and 20 or so patients with newly diagnosed Graves' disease. Overall results and qualifications from the work: TRBV28, TRBJ1-2 and TRBJ2-5 were preferentially used in persistent disease, while TRBV20-1 and TRBJ2-1 were favored in newly diagnosed disease. Persistent Graves' disease patients showed lower TCR Shannon entropy and fewer highly expanded clones than newly diagnosed patients, suggesting clonal expansion. Sequencing and analysis were restricted to the TCR beta chain. More public clonotypes were shared among persistent patients (approximately 3,000) than among newly diagnosed patients (more than 900). Peripheral blood alone was examined, since thyroid tissue, which constituted the primary lesion, could not be accessed. As a limitation, the authors acknowledged that the small sample size may reduce accuracy.

This clonotype was observed many times. Its target antigen remains unknown. No quality values exist for individual bases; no much larger clone is one base distant. The library was generated by multiplex PCR. The sample was run on an Illumina HiSeq 4000. CDR3 regions were amplified by Arm-PCR with iRepertoire HTBI primers to construct TCR beta libraries. PCR products were gel purified before sequencing. The authors' analysis ran thus. Gene usage analysis of CDR3 amino acid clonotypes used the 55 to 65 TRBV and more than 13 TRBJ segments found across samples. COPE and FqMerger were used to merge the filtered high-quality paired reads into contigs. BLAST was used to align contigs to IMGT TRBV, TRBD and TRBJ reference genes, with CDR3 defined following IMGT. Any clonotype with a frequency above 0.1% was classified as a highly expanded clone. Shannon entropy was used to measure repertoire diversity, and the Gini coefficient was used to measure V-J evenness. Public clonotypes were defined as clonotypes shared by more than one individual. TCRdb trimmed the raw reads at Q25, called clones with MiXCR and kept productive beta chains. Merged by CDR3 protein, the rows form single entries marked with the most common genes and DNA. TCRdb, not the authors, supplied the V and J calls. In all, the sample holds about 460,000 distinct CDR3 sequences, and 12% to 15% of those were seen once. Of the sample, roughly 18% is held by the ten largest clones.

From the germline V gene, CDR1 is SGHAT and CDR2 is FQNNGV. The CDR3 covers 15 residues, taking in both the cysteine and the phenylalanine. Only the CDR3 part of the read is kept: 45 bases, read in frame from the first base. V was cut back by 4 bases and J by 0 bases, leaving a gap of 13 bases between them. Sample time point, as interpreted from the label and publication: newly diagnosed GD, antithyroid drugs for less than 3 months. RNA was extracted from PBMCs in TRIzol for both TCR sequencing and RNA sequencing. The diagnosis of Graves' disease followed American Thyroid Association guidelines. Patients for the study were recruited at an endocrinology department in Xi'an, China. Each patient gave 7.5 to 10 milliliters of peripheral blood, collected in an EDTA anticoagulant tube. PBMCs were isolated by Ficoll Paque Plus density gradient separation without further T cell sorting. An Agilent 2100 Bioanalyzer and agarose gel were used to check RNA quality, while a NanoDrop 2000 measured RNA concentration.

These data were also filed under a second study, of T cells in Graves' hyperthyroidism and ophthalmopathy. Per the second study: Stable Graves' hyperthyroidism was defined as no progression to ophthalmopathy during 18 months of follow-up. Hyperthyroidism patients were aged 18 to 65 years and newly diagnosed, with disease duration of less than 2 months. Exclusion was applied to patients with uncontrolled infections, other autoimmune diseases, pregnancy or lactation. Clinical symptoms, serum thyroxine and TRAb, thyroid ultrasound, and orbital computed tomography formed the basis for the diagnoses. The first round of RT-PCR for the TCR CDR3 was performed with the HTBI primer set and the Qiagen OneStep RT-PCR kit. Most expanded thyroid clonotypes (frequency above 0.001) were also detected in blood, a finding suggesting that blood repertoires may reflect thyroid immune responses. In cross-validation, a model built on a 13 V-J signature told ophthalmopathy apart from stable hyperthyroidism with over 85% sensitivity and about 81% specificity, and in testing the same model reached 80%/75%. During validation, the model predicted progression to ophthalmopathy a median of approximately 6.5 months ahead of onset, with more than 60% sensitivity and 72.22% specificity. TCR V-J signatures able to tell the groups apart were searched for in a discovery cohort of approximately 95 patients, of whom 43 had Graves' ophthalmopathy and roughly 57 had stable Graves' hyperthyroidism. An independent validation cohort of 18 to 20 hyperthyroidism patients and some 15 patients who later progressed to ophthalmopathy tested prospective prediction of ophthalmopathy. The roughly 99 discovery patients were divided at random into training and test sets in a 7:3 ratio. Thyroid tissue and blood T-cell repertoires from about six Graves' hyperthyroidism patients were also compared in the study. After sampling, hyperthyroidism patients received methimazole starting at 30 mg daily, and ophthalmopathy patients received high-dose intravenous methylprednisolone. A second multiplex PCR round built the libraries, followed by size selection and purification. Sequencing of the libraries was done on an Illumina HiSeq2000 using paired-end 100 bp reads. SOAPnuke was used to process the raw data, removing reads that contained adapters or uncalled bases, had a mean Phred below 15, or lacked an exact match to the constant primer or identifier. COPE v1.2.5 was used to merge the high-quality paired reads, and each unique nucleotide sequence was defined as a clonotype. MiTCR v1.1 was used to align the clonotypes against IMGT TRBV, TRBD and TRBJ reference segments. The analysis was restricted to V-J combinations with a frequency above 0.0001, which together covered 99% to 99.2% of the repertoires. A TCS score was defined as the ratio between F50 (clonal expansion) and ExV (chaos), using BLOSUM62-based TCRdist between CDR3 peptides within each V-J. Welch's t-statistics and random forest reduced roughly 500 V-J features to roughly 13, which were used in a naive Bayes classifier (R e1071). No statistical method was used to set the sample size in advance, and investigators knew the group allocation. The paper describes TCR Vbeta CDR3 sequencing of 130 to 150 peripheral blood samples, made up of about 41 ophthalmopathy patients, 70 to 75 hyperthyroidism patients and roughly 17 progressor patients.

Sequencing used peripheral blood mononuclear cells (PBMCs), obtained at new diagnosis, from a patient treated with antithyroid drugs. The chain is encoded by TRBV11-2 joined to TRBJ2-7, with no reliable assignment of the D segment. The sequence was obtained from a woman aged 50 to 60 with Graves disease. Donor details come from another sample of the same person, matched by shared clones. The CDR3 region: CASSSATGYSYEQYF. At the DNA level, the sequence is TGTGCCAGCAGCTCGGCCACCGGTTACTCCTACGAGCAGTACTTC.